This record looks at one TCR beta chain sequence and its context. This entry belongs to a study of OX40 agonist ivuxolimab in advanced cancers. Looking at the study overall: Patients were treated with ivuxolimab, an agonistic anti-OX40 (CD134) antibody. Across the patients, intravenous ivuxolimab was delivered every 2 weeks at 0.01 to 10 mg/kg. Under the entry rules, prior anti-PD-1, anti-PD-L1 or anti-CTLA-4 therapy was allowed, and about 38% had some. Patients achieving partial responses numbered three: one hepatocellular carcinoma case and two cutaneous melanoma cases.

Assay used: immunoSEQ multiplex PCR; TCRdb lists only in-frame clones, some missing. The sample has roughly 32,000 clones, around 90% seen once. The TCR originated in an adult with an advanced solid tumor such as melanoma, head and neck, liver or kidney cancer. The material was CD4+ or CD8+ T cells sorted from blood, obtained in a trial of the OX40 agonist ivuxolimab.

The CDR3 bases are TGTGCCAGCTACGGGGGCCCCTACAATGAGCAGTTCTTC. This codes for CASYGGPYNEQFF. The genes are TRBV27 and TRBJ2-1, with D perhaps assigned TRBD1 or TRBD2 (6 bases each). CDR1 MNHEY and CDR2 SMNVEV come from the germline V gene (reference sequence). The CDR3 extends over 13 amino acids. The V gene lost 8 bases and the J gene lost 2 bases, with 10 bases spanning the gap.